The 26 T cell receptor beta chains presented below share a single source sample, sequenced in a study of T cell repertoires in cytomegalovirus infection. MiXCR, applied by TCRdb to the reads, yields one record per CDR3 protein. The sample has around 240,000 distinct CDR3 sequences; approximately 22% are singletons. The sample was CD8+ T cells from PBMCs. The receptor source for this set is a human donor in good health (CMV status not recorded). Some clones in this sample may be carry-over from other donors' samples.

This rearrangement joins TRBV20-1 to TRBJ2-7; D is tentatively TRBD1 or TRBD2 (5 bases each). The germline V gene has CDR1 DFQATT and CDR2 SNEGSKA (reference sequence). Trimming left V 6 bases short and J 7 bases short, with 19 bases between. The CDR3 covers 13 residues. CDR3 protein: CSALPGRNREQYF. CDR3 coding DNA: TGCAGTGCCCTACCGGGACGGAATAGGGAGCAGTACTTC.

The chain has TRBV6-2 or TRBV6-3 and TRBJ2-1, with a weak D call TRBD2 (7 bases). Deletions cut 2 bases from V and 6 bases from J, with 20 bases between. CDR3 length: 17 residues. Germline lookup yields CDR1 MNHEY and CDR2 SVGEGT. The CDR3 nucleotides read TGTGCCAGCAGTTACCACCTAAGGGGGGGGGCCAGCAATGAGCAGTTCTTC. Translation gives CASSYHLRGGASNEQFF.

CDR3 sequence: CASSETSGGSGELFF. The CDR3 DNA reads TGTGCCAGCAGCGAAACTAGCGGGGGGTCCGGGGAGCTGTTTTTT. This rearrangement joins TRBV11-3 to TRBJ2-2; 12 bases are a match to TRBD2. CDR3 length equals 15 residues. Trimming at V came to 5 bases and at J to 6 bases, leaving 4 bases not matched to a gene. Germline assignment: CDR1 SGHNT and CDR2 YENEEA.

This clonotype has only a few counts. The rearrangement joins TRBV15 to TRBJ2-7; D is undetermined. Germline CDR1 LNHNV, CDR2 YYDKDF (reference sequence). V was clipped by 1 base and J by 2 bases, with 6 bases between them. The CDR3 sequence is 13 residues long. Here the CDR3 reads CATSRGGTYEQYF. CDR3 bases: TGTGCCACCAGCAGAGGGGGAACCTACGAGCAGTACTTC.

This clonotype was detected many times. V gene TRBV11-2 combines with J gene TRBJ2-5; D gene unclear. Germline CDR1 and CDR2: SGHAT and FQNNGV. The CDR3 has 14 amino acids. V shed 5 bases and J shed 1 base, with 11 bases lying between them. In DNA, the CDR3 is TGTGCCAGCAGCACCGGGTACTCCCAAGAGACCCAGTACTTC. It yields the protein CASSTGYSQETQYF.

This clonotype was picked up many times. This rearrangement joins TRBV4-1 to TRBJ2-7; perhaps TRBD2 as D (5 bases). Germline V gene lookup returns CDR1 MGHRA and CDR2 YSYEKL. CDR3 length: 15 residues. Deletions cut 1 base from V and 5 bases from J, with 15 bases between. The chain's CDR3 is CASSQASRAGHEQYF. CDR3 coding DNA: TGCGCCAGCAGCCAAGCTAGCCGTGCAGGTCACGAGCAGTACTTC.

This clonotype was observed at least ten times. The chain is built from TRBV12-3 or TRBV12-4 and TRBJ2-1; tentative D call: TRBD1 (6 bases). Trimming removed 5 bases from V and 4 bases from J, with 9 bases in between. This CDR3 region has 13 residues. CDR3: CASSPTGYNEQFF. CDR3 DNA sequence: TGTGCCAGCAGTCCCACAGGGTACAATGAGCAGTTCTTC.

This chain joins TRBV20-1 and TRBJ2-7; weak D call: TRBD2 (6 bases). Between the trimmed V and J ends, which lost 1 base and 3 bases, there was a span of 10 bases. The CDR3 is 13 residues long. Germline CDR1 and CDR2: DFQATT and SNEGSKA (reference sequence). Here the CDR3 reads CSARAGRNYEQYF. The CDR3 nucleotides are TGCAGTGCTAGAGCTGGGAGGAACTACGAGCAGTACTTC.

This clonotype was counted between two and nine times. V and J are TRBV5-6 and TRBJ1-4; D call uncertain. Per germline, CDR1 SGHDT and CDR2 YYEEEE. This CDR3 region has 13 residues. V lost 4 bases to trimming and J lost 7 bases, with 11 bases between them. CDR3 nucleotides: TGTGCCAGCAGCCCGGATGGCCTTGAAAAACTGTTTTTT. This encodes CASSPDGLEKLFF.

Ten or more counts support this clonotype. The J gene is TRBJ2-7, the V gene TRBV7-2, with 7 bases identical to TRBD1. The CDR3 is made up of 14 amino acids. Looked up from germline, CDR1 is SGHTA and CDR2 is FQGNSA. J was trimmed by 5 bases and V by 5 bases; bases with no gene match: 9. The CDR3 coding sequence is TGTGCCAGCAGCCCACCCGACAGGGAAGACGAGCAGTACTTC. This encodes CASSPPDREDEQYF.

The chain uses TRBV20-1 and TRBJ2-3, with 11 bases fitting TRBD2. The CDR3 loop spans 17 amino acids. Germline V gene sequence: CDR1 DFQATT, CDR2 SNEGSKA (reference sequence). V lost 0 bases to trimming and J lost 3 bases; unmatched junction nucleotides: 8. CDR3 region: CSAREGIAGGPTDTQYF. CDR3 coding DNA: TGCAGTGCTAGAGAGGGGATAGCGGGGGGGCCAACAGATACGCAGTATTTT.

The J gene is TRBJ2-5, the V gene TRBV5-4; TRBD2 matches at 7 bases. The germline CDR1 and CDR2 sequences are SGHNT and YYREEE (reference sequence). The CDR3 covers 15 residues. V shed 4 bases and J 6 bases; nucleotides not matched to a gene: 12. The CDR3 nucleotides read TGTGCCAGCAGCCTAAGCGGGGCCGGGGAAAAGACCCAGTACTTC. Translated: CASSLSGAGEKTQYF.

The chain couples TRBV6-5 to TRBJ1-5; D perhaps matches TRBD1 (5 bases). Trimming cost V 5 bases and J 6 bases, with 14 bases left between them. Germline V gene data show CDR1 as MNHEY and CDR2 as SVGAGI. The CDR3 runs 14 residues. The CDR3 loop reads CASSPRAVSQPQHF. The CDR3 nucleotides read TGTGCCAGCAGTCCCAGGGCGGTCAGTCAGCCCCAGCATTTT.

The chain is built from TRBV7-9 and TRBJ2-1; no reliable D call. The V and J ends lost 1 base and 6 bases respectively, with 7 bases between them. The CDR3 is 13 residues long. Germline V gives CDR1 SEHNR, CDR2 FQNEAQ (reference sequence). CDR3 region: CASSLVAVNEQFF. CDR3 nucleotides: TGTGCCAGCAGCTTAGTTGCGGTCAATGAGCAGTTCTTC.

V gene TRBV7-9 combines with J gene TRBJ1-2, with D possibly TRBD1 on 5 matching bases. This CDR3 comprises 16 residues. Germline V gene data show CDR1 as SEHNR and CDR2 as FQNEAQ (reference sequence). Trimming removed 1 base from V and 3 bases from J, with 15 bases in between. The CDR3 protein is CASSLVGLQGDYGYTF. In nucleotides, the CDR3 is TGTGCCAGCAGCTTAGTCGGGCTTCAAGGGGACTATGGCTACACCTTC.

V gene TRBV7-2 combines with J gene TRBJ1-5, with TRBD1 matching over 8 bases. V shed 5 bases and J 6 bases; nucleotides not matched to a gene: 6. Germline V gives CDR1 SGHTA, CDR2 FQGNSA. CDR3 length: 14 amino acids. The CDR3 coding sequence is TGTGCCAGCAGCGCCCAGGGGGCCGGTCAGCCCCAGCATTTT. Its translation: CASSAQGAGQPQHF.

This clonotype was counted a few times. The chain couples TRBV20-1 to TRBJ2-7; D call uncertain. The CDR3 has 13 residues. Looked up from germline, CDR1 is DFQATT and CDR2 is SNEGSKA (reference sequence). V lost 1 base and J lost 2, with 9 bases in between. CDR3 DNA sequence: TGCAGTGCTAGAGGTCGCCTTACCTACGAGCAGTACTTC. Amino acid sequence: CSARGRLTYEQYF.

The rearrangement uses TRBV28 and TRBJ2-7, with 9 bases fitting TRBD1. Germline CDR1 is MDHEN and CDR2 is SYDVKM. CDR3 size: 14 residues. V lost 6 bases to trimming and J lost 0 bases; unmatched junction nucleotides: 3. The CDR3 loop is CASRGTGNSYEQYF. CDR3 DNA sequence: TGTGCCAGCAGGGGGACAGGGAACTCCTACGAGCAGTACTTC.

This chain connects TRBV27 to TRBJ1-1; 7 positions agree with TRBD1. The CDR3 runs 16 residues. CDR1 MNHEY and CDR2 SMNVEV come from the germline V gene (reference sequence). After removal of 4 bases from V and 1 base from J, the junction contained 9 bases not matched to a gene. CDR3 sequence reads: CASSSRGQDRNTEAFF. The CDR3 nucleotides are TGTGCCAGCAGTTCAAGGGGGCAGGATCGGAACACTGAAGCTTTCTTT.

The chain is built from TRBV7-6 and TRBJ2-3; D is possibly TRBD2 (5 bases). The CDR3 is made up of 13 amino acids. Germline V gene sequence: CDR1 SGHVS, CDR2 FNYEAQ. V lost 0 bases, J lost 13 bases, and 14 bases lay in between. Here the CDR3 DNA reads TGTGCCAGCAGCTTAGCGCCCACTAGTGAGGAGTATTTT. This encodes CASSLAPTSEEYF.

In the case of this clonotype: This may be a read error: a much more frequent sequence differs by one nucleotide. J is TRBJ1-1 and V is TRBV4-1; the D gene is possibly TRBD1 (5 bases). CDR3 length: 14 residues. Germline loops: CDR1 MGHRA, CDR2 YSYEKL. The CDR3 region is CATSPGGGRTEAFF. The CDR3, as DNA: TGCGCCACCAGCCCCGGGGGAGGGAGGACTGAAGCTTTCTTT.

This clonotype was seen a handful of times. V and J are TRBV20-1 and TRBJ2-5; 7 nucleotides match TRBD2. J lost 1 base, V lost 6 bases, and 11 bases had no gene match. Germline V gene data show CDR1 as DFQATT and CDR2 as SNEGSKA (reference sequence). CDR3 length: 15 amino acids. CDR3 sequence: CSAYTSDPFQETQYF. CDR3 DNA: TGCAGTGCCTATACTAGCGATCCTTTCCAAGAGACCCAGTACTTC.

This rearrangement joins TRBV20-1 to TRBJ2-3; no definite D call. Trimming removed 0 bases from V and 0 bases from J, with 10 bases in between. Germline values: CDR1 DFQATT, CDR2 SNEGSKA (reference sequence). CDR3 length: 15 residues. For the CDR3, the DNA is TGCAGTGCTAGAGATTGGGCGGAAAGCACAGATACGCAGTATTTT. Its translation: CSARDWAESTDTQYF.

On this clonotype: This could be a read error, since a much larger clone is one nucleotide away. CDR3 residues: CASSLKSAGDSDTRYF. The CDR3 nucleotides are TGTGCCAGCAGCTTAAAATCGGCAGGGGATTCAGATACGCGGTATTTT. This chain joins TRBV7-8 and TRBJ2-3; tentative D call: TRBD1 (6 bases). This CDR3 spans 16 amino acids. Germline V gene sequence: CDR1 SGHVS, CDR2 FQNEAQ.

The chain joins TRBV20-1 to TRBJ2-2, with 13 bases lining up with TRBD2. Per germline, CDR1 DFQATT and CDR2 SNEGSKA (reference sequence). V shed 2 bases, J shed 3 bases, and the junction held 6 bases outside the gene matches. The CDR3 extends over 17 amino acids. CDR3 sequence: CSARSGLAGAHTGELFF. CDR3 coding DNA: TGCAGTGCTAGATCAGGACTAGCGGGGGCCCACACCGGGGAGCTGTTTTTT.

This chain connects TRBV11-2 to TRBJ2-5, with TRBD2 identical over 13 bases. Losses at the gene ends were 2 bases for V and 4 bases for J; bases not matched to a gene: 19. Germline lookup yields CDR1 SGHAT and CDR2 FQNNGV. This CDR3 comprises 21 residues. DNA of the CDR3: TGTGCCAGCAGCTTATGGCCGGGGACTAGCGGGGATAAACCCACGCGAGAGACCCAGTACTTC. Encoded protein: CASSLWPGTSGDKPTRETQYF.